This TCR beta chain was sequenced during a study of OX40 agonist ivuxolimab in advanced cancers. Across the whole study: With ivuxolimab, an agonistic anti-OX40 (CD134) antibody, patients were treated. Study results and limitations: CD8+ T cells (on average) carried more expanded clones than CD4+ T cells.

Exclusion applied to patients with autoimmune disease history or systemic immunosuppression. The CDR3 sequence is 16 residues long. Germline V gene lookup returns CDR1 SGDLS and CDR2 YYNGEE. The V end was cut by 0 bases, the J end by 0 bases, with 11 bases between. A note on this clone: Its antigen is as yet unknown.

Generated by immunoSEQ multiplex PCR, the TCRdb table keeps only in-frame clones and is missing some. This sample has around 16,000 clones, with 80% to 95% found just once. V is TRBV9 and J is TRBJ2-3; D ambiguous. This receptor was taken from an adult with an advanced solid tumor such as melanoma, head and neck, liver or kidney cancer. The sample was CD4+ or CD8+ T cells sorted from blood, taken in a trial of the OX40 agonist ivuxolimab. The CDR3 bases are TGTGCCAGCAGCGTAGTGGTAGAGGCTAGCACAGATACGCAGTATTTT. Residues: CASSVVVEASTDTQYF.